The entry below describes one T cell receptor (beta chain). Its antigen remains undetermined. Base quality data are lacking; no much larger clone is found one base away. At one collaborating source in Seattle, patients were enrolled during active infection and were followed longitudinally through the course of disease. The collaborating institutions used their own protocols to collect whole blood in K2EDTA tubes. For TCRbeta analysis, collaborators shipped samples as frozen whole blood, isolated PBMCs, or DNA extracted from either of those sample types. TCRbeta CDR3 regions were amplified from genomic DNA using the immunoSEQ Assay, a bias-controlled multiplex PCR. Per the original workflow: The number of nucleated cells in each sample was estimated by amplification of reference gene primers within the assay. Sequence reads were collapsed and filtered to measure the absolute abundance of every unique TCRbeta CDR3 rearrangement. For each sample, productive Simpson clonality was calculated as the square root of Simpson's diversity index across productive rearrangements. The table comes from immuneACCESS by way of TCRdb, which keeps in-frame sequences with V and J called. Part of the clones is missing from these tables; in studies checked, under half for an unresolved V gene and the rest for unknown reasons. V and J calls plus clone size are reproduced from that table; the DNA served to infer D and trimming. For this sample there are about 170,000 clones; around four fifths appear just once. The ten largest account for over 7% of the sample.

Reading from cysteine to phenylalanine, the CDR3 counts 13 amino acids. The sequence is cut down to CDR3 DNA, 39 bases in frame from base 1. V is pruned by 5 bases and J by 5 bases, leaving 4 bases of the junction without a gene match. CDR1 and CDR2 are drawn from the germline V gene: SGHAT, FQNNGV. The record originates from a study of blood T cell repertoires in COVID-19 (dated by TCRdb to 2019 to 2021). About the study as a whole: Collaborator samples came from the United States, Italy and Spain and covered acute and convalescent phases of COVID-19. The material from the prospective study consisted of cDNA or gDNA derived from T cells, B-cell-depleted T cells, or PBMCs. Subjects who had been exposed to COVID-19, were actively infected with it, or had recovered from it provided the deeply sampled blood TCRbeta repertoires that made up the dataset. The repertoires were released in a freely available public database intended as a resource for research on the immune response to SARS-CoV-2. Samples were obtained from the ongoing ImmuneRACE study (first 160 participants) and from 1,000 to 1,500 subjects provided by 6 global collaborators. Sample metadata almost always included a de-identified subject ID, COVID-19 status, age in years and sex. Where HLA class I and class II types were available, the types were taken from metadata supplied by the sample provider, not from assay-based typing. What the study reported, not specific to this receptor: The amount of clinical and demographic metadata varied by source and participant and was provided uncurated.

The chain was built from TRBV11-2 and TRBJ2-5, and 8 junction bases match TRBD1. This receptor was identified in a woman older than 75 with COVID-19, enrolled during active disease. Sequencing was done on a sample of peripheral blood. The CDR3 sequence is CASSVDREETQYF. The DNA is as follows: TGTGCCAGCAGCGTGGACAGGGAGGAGACCCAGTACTTC.